Given below is one TCR beta chain in context. Its antigen is undetermined. These data belong to a study of graft-versus-host responses after intestinal transplantation. Looking at the study overall: All of the recipients had induction that used anti-thymocyte globulin, then tacrolimus and steroids for around 3 years.

Clones were sequenced by immunoSEQ multiplex PCR, and TCRdb holds only the in-frame ones, with some missing. The sample records about 39,000 clones, 89% being singletons. Germline CDR1 SGHRS, CDR2 YFSETQ. The V end was cut by 10 bases, the J end by 6 bases, with 23 bases between. The CDR3 totals 15 residues. Overall study findings and caveats: Some GvH clones were seen earlier in gut or blood, suggesting intestinal origin. Some patients had graft-donor T cell macrochimerism, and their allografts showed high graft-versus-host to host-versus-graft clonal ratios.

This material consisted of PBMCs, taken 267 days after transplant. The clonotype was recovered from a human patient who received an intestinal transplant, so some T cells may come from the graft donor. This chain links TRBV5-1 with TRBJ2-1; D is possibly TRBD2 (5 bases). This CDR3 is CASSGMGWTFNEQFF. DNA of the CDR3: TGCGCCTCCAGTGGGATGGGGTGGACTTTCAATGAGCAGTTCTTC.